This T cell receptor beta chain was profiled in a study of T cells in Graves' hyperthyroidism and ophthalmopathy. Germline values: CDR1 MDHEN, CDR2 SYDVKM. This CDR3 region has 15 residues. The V segment lost 5 bases and the J segment 3 bases; nucleotides outside the gene matches: 9. There are many counts of this clonotype. TCR beta CDR3 regions were amplified from RNA. HTBI primers were employed in a first-round RT-PCR of the TCR CDR3. Each CDR3 protein gets one entry after TCRdb re-called the multiplex PCR reads with MiXCR. The data hold about 600,000 distinct CDR3 sequences, with 16% observed a single time.

Sequencing was carried out using blood. The receptor was isolated from a woman aged 40 to 50 with Graves' ophthalmopathy. The rearrangement joins TRBV28 to TRBJ2-5; 7 positions agree with TRBD1. CDR3 sequence (DNA): TGTGCCAGCAGTACTGCGACAGGGTTCGAAGAGACCCAGTACTTC. Amino acid sequence: CASSTATGFEETQYF. The full variable domain, with the rest looked up from reference TRBV28 and TRBJ2-5, is DVKVTQSSRYLVKRTGEKVFLECVQDMDHENMFWYRQDPGLGLRLIYFSYDVKMKEKGDIPEGYSVSREKKERFSLILESASTNQTSMYLCASSTATGFEETQYFGPGTRLLVL.